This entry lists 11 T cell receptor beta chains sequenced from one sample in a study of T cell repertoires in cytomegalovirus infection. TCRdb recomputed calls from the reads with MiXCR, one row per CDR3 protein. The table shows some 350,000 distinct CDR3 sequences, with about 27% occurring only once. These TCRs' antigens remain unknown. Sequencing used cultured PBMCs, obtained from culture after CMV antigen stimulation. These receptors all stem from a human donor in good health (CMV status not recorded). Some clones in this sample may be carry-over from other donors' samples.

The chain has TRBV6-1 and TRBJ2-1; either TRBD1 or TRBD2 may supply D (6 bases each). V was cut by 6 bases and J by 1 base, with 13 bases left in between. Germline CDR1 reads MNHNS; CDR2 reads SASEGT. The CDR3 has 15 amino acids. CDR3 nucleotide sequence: TGTGCCAGCAGGGCCGAAGGGGGGTCCTACAATGAGCAGTTCTTC. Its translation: CASRAEGGSYNEQFF.

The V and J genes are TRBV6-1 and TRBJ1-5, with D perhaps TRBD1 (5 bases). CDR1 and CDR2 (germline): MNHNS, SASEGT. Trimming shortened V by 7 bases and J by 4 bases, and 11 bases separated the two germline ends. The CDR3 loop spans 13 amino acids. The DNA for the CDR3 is TGTGCCAGCAAACAGGTTCTAAATCAGCCCCAGCATTTT. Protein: CASKQVLNQPQHF.

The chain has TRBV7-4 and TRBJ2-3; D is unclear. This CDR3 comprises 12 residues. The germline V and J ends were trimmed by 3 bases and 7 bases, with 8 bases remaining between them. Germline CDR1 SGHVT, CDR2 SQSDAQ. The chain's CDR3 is CASSFNKNTQYF. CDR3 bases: TGTGCCAGCAGCTTCAATAAGAATACGCAGTATTTT.

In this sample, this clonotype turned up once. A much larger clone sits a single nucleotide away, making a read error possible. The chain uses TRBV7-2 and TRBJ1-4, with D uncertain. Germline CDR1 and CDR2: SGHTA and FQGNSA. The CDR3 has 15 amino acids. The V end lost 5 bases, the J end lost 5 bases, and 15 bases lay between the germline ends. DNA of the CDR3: TGTGCCAGCAGCCGACTGGTAGGGCTAAATGAAAAACTGTTTTTT. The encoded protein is CASSRLVGLNEKLFF. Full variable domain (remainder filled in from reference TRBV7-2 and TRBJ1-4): GAGVSQSPSNKVTEKGKDVELRCDPISGHTALYWYRQSLGQGLEFLIYFQGNSAPDKSGLPSDRFSAERTGGSVSTLTIQRTQQEDSAVYLCASSRLVGLNEKLFFGSGTQLSVL.

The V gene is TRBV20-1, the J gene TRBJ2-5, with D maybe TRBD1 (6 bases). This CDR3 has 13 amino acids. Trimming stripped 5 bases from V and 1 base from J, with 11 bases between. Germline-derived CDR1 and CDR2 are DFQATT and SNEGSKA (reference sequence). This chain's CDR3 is CSADDRSQETQYF. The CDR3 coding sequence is TGCAGTGCTGACGACAGGAGCCAAGAGACCCAGTACTTC.

The CDR3 protein is CASSLGGASGQETQYF. CDR3 nucleotides: TGTGCCAGCAGCCTTGGAGGGGCTAGCGGGCAAGAGACCCAGTACTTC. The chain links TRBV7-8 to TRBJ2-5; 8 positions match TRBD2. V lost 5 bases to trimming and J lost 2 bases; unmatched junction nucleotides: 10. The CDR3 has 16 amino acids. The germline V gene has CDR1 SGHVS and CDR2 FQNEAQ.

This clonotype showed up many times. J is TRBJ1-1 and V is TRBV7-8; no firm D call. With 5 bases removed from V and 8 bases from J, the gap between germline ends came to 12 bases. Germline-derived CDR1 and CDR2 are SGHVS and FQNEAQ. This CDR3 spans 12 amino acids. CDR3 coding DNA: TGTGCCAGCAGCCTCGGATCTCCAGAAGCTTTCTTT. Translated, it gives CASSLGSPEAFF.

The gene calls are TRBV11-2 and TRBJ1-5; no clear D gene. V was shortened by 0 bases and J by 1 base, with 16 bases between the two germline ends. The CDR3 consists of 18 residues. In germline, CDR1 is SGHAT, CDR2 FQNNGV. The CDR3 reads CASSLDLLTDSSNQPQHF. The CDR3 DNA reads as TGTGCCAGCAGCTTAGATCTTCTCACGGATTCCAGCAATCAGCCCCAGCATTTT.

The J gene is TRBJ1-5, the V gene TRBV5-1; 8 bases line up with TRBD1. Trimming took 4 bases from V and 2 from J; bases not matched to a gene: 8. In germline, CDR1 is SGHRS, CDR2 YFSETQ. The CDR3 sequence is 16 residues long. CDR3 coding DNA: TGCGCCAGCAGCCAGACAGGGGCCGGGGGCAATCAGCCCCAGCATTTT. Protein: CASSQTGAGGNQPQHF.

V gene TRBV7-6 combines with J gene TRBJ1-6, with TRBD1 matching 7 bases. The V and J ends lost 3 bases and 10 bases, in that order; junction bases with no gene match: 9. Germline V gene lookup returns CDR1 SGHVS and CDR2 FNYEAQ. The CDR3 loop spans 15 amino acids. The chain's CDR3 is CASSLERHRGSPLHF. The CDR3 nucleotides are TGTGCCAGCAGCTTGGAAAGGCACAGGGGATCACCCCTCCACTTT.

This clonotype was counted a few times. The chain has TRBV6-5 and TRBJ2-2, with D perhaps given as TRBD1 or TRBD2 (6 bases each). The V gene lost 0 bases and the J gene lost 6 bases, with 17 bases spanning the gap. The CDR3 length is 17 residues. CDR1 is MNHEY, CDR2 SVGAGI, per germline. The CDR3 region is CASSYSGGHLRAGELFF. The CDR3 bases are TGTGCCAGCAGTTACTCCGGGGGACACCTCCGGGCCGGGGAGCTGTTTTTT.